Listed here are 13 T cell receptor beta chains from one sample, sequenced in a study of T cell changes during pregnancy in multiple sclerosis. The data were produced by immunoSEQ multiplex PCR, yet TCRdb's version contains in-frame clones alone and is incomplete. Counted here are some 14,000 clones, 90% to 95% occurring once; the ten biggest clones make up less than 3.5%. Sequenced material: peripheral blood, taken in the second trimester of pregnancy. The receptor source for this set is a female donor in good health, enrolled as a control in a pregnancy study.

V is TRBV7-3 and J is TRBJ1-2; 7 bases match TRBD1. Germline-derived CDR1 and CDR2 are SGHTA and FQGTGA. This CDR3 contains 15 residues. V lost 4 bases, J lost 0 bases, and 5 bases stayed unmatched. CDR3 DNA: TGTGCCAGCAGCTCCGGACAGGATCCTAACTATGGCTACACCTTC. Protein sequence: CASSSGQDPNYGYTF.

The V gene is TRBV4-2, the J gene TRBJ2-1, with D perhaps matching TRBD2 (6 bases). Germline V gives CDR1 LGHNA, CDR2 YNFKEQ. This CDR3 has 15 residues. V gave up 6 bases and J gave up 3 bases, with 15 bases separating them. The CDR3 coding sequence is TGTGCCAGCAGTCTCAGGAGGGCCGGCTACAATGAGCAGTTCTTC. Protein product: CASSLRRAGYNEQFF.

This sequence joins TRBV7-9 and TRBJ2-7, with 10 bases identical to TRBD2. This CDR3 contains 16 residues. V shed 0 bases, J shed 5 bases, and the junction held 7 bases outside the gene matches. Germline V gives CDR1 SEHNR, CDR2 FQNEAQ (reference sequence). The chain's CDR3 is CASSLAGAGGWDEQYF. The CDR3 nucleotides read TGTGCCAGCAGCTTAGCGGGAGCGGGAGGGTGGGACGAGCAGTACTTC.

This chain links TRBV25-1 with TRBJ2-3; 11 nucleotides align to TRBD2. J lost 3 bases, V lost 5 bases, and 7 bases had no gene match. Germline V gene data show CDR1 as MGHDK and CDR2 as SYGVNS. This CDR3 is built from 16 residues. The CDR3 reads CASSWPSGGSTDTQYF. DNA of the CDR3: TGTGCCAGCAGTTGGCCTAGCGGGGGGTCTACAGATACGCAGTATTTT.

The J gene is TRBJ2-7, the V gene TRBV29-1; 9 bases agree with TRBD2. Germline-derived CDR1 and CDR2 are SQVTM and ANQGSEA. V shed 4 bases and J 4 bases; nucleotides not matched to a gene: 5. This CDR3 has 13 residues. CDR3 sequence reads: CSVVGGGAYEQYF. For the CDR3, the DNA is TGCAGCGTTGTGGGCGGGGGGGCTTACGAGCAGTACTTC.

CDR3 loop: CASSVEAGGIVGYTF. In DNA, the CDR3 is TGTGCCAGCAGCGTAGAGGCAGGGGGAATAGTCGGCTACACCTTC. The genes are TRBV9 and TRBJ1-2, with 7 bases fitting TRBD1. This CDR3 is built from 15 residues. The germline V gene has CDR1 SGDLS and CDR2 YYNGEE. J lost 8 bases, V lost 0 bases, and 10 bases had no gene match. Full variable domain (outside the CDR3, taken from reference TRBV9 and TRBJ1-2): DSGVTQTPKHLITATGQRVTLRCSPRSGDLSVYWYQQSLDQGLQFLIQYYNGEERAKGNILERFSAQQFPDLHSELNLSSLELGDSALYFCASSVEAGGIVGYTFGSGTRLTVV.

This chain links TRBV11-2 with TRBJ2-3; D ambiguous. V lost 0 bases and J lost 2, with 3 bases in between. Germline V gives CDR1 SGHAT, CDR2 FQNNGV. The CDR3 length is 13 residues. The CDR3 sequence is CASSLDHTDTQYF. The CDR3 DNA is TGTGCCAGCAGCTTAGACCACACAGATACGCAGTATTTT.

The chain recombines TRBV2 with TRBJ2-6; D is uncertain. In germline, CDR1 is SNHLY, CDR2 FYNNEI. The CDR3 has 12 amino acids. V lost 8 bases and J 4 bases, leaving 6 bases between the germline ends. CDR3 sequence: CASGAGANVLTF. In DNA form, the CDR3 reads TGTGCCAGCGGTGCGGGGGCCAACGTCCTGACTTTC.

J is TRBJ1-2 and V is TRBV29-1; the D is unclear. The length of the CDR3 is 10 residues. Trimming shortened V by 6 bases and J by 7 bases, and 9 bases separated the two germline ends. Germline-derived CDR1 and CDR2 are SQVTM and ANQGSEA. In DNA form, the CDR3 reads TGCAGCGTCCACGCGGGTGGCTACACCTTC. Amino acids: CSVHAGGYTF.

The chain uses TRBV7-6 and TRBJ2-1; TRBD1 aligns across 7 bases. CDR3 length equals 17 residues. CDR1 and CDR2 from the germline V gene are SGHVS and FNYEAQ. The J segment lost 0 bases and the V segment lost 2 bases, leaving 7 bases of the junction unmatched. CDR3 DNA: TGTGCCAGCAGCTTAATCCCAGGGGGTTACTCCTACAATGAGCAGTTCTTC. Amino acid sequence: CASSLIPGGYSYNEQFF.

The rearrangement uses TRBV7-2 and TRBJ1-2; a possible D gene is TRBD1 (6 bases). The CDR3 runs 13 residues. The germline gives CDR1 SGHTA, CDR2 FQGNSA. Trimming took 4 bases from V and 6 from J, leaving 12 bases between them. The CDR3 here is CASSSRGGDGYTF. The CDR3, as DNA: TGTGCCAGCAGCTCCCGAGGGGGGGATGGCTACACCTTC.

CDR3 sequence (DNA): TGTGCCACAGAGACGGGACAGATCTATGGCGTTGGCTACACCTTC. Its protein is CATETGQIYGVGYTF. J is TRBJ1-2 and V is TRBV7-9; 7 bases map to TRBD1. CDR3 length: 15 amino acids. V was clipped by 10 bases and J by 7 bases; unmatched bases: 18. Germline loops: CDR1 SEHNR, CDR2 FQNEAQ (reference sequence).

The J gene is TRBJ1-1, the V gene TRBV7-2; D is unresolved. The length of the CDR3 is 13 residues. The V end was cut by 7 bases, the J end by 0 bases, with 9 bases between. Germline V gives CDR1 SGHTA, CDR2 FQGNSA. The CDR3 reads CASNLEVNTEAFF. Written as DNA, the CDR3 is TGTGCCAGCAACCTAGAGGTGAACACTGAAGCTTTCTTT.